This TCR beta chain was identified during a study of human CD8 memory T cell subsets. Study-wide results and caveats: Diversity, per Chao1 estimates, appeared greater in stem-like memory T cells than in precursor exhausted T cells. The chains that were sequenced in this study were only T cell receptor beta chains.

Considering frequency, this clonotype is medium-sized. Its antigen is currently unknown. Healthy donor buffy coats were the source of the PBMC. The authors enriched total CD8+ T cells by negative magnetic separation. UMI-labeled 5' RACE produced the TCR beta libraries. Using the 5' RACE reads, TCRdb records one entry per CDR3 protein without DNA. This repertoire comprises 9,000 to 13,000 distinct CDR3 sequences; its ten largest clones make up 7% to 9%. This CDR3 contains 13 residues. Looked up from germline, CDR1 is LNHDA and CDR2 is SQIVND (reference sequence). This sequence originates from a human donor in good health. Sequenced sample: CD8+ T cells from PBMCs. V gene TRBV19 combines with J gene TRBJ2-1; TCRdb reports TRBD2, a call that lacks DNA to check it against. CDR3 sequence reads: CASRELADNEQFF.